This entry is about one TCR beta chain. The antigen is undetermined. CD45RO-negative, CCR7-selected cells formed the naive CD8 fraction, which excluded terminally differentiated effector memory CD45RA+ cells. Donors, without exception, were Caucasian adults residing in Nashville, Tennessee. The source of the sample is a study of shared clonotypes between healthy human individuals. Across the study: Researchers assigned three CD4 naive, three CD4 memory, two CD8 naive and one CD8 memory plate to each donor.

Study results and caveats: The generation probabilities recorded for non-shared clonotypes fell below those of clonotypes shared by all four donors.

Trimming removed 4 bases from V and 3 bases from J; junction bases left unmatched: 5. CDR1 is MNHEY and CDR2 is SMNVEV in the germline V gene (reference sequence). The CDR3 extends over 14 amino acids. Study processing details: Because ImmunoSEQ provided only junction sequences with no quality scores, the filtering differed. Profiled with immunoSEQ multiplex PCR; TCRdb holds only in-frame clones, not every one. V and J calls and clone size are given by that table; D and trimming were obtained from the DNA. The sample has 600,000 or so clones, approximately 96% seen once; the top ten hold over 0.1%. The V call is TRBV27, the J call TRBJ1-1; 7 bases are a match to TRBD1. This clonotype was sampled from a young woman in good health. Sample: naive CD8+ T cells sorted from blood. CDR3 nucleotides: TGTGCCAGCAGTTCGACAGGGTTTCACACTGAAGCTTTCTTT. It encodes CASSSTGFHTEAFF.